Listed here are 24 T cell receptor beta chains from one sample, sequenced in a study of early T cells in non-severe SARS-CoV-2 infection. TCRdb re-called the 5' RACE reads with MiXCR, one entry per CDR3 protein. The sample yields some 51,000 distinct CDR3 sequences, about 15% seen once. Sequences were derived from whole blood, sampled at baseline. These receptors originate from an adult who was a healthcare worker with PCR-confirmed SARS-CoV-2 infection or an uninfected control (not recorded which).

This clonotype was recorded at least ten times. The DNA of the CDR3 is TGTGCCAGCAGCTCAGCCGGGCGAGACAATGAGCAGTTCTTC. Its translation: CASSSAGRDNEQFF. The chain couples TRBV5-4 to TRBJ2-1, with D unresolved. Trimming cost V 3 bases and J 5 bases, with 12 bases left between them. This CDR3 comprises 14 residues. Germline CDR1 SGHNT, CDR2 YYREEE (reference sequence). The full variable domain, in which reference TRBV5-4 and TRBJ2-1 provide the parts outside the CDR3, is ETGVTQSPTHLIKTRGQQVTLRCSSQSGHNTVSWYQQALGQGPQFIFQYYREEENGRGNFPPRFSGLQFPNYSSELNVNALELDDSALYLCASSSAGRDNEQFFGPGTRLTVL.

Only a few counts were recorded for this clonotype. The V gene is TRBV29-1, the J gene TRBJ2-1; the match to TRBD1 covers 8 bases. Trimming at V came to 3 bases and at J to 3 bases, leaving 1 base not matched to a gene. Per germline, CDR1 SQVTM and CDR2 ANQGSEA. The CDR3 is 13 residues long. CDR3 in amino acids: CSVDGQGYNEQFF. Here the CDR3 DNA reads TGCAGCGTTGACGGACAGGGCTACAATGAGCAGTTCTTC.

The gene calls are TRBV18 and TRBJ2-1; TRBD1 matches at 9 bases. The CDR3 is 16 amino acids. Germline trimming cut 3 bases from V and 1 base from J; bases unmatched to any gene: 4. CDR1 KGHSH and CDR2 LQKENI come from the germline V gene. The CDR3 reads CASSPTGTGSYNEQFF. The DNA of the CDR3 is TGTGCCAGCTCACCGACCGGGACAGGGTCCTACAATGAGCAGTTCTTC.

This chain connects TRBV7-6 to TRBJ1-3; 10 bases map to TRBD1. Per the germline V gene, CDR1 is SGHVS and CDR2 is FNYEAQ. The CDR3 runs 18 residues. The V gene end was trimmed by 1 base and the J gene end by 3 bases; junction bases not matched to a gene: 9. This CDR3 reads CASSLGATGGQFGNTIYF. Here the CDR3 DNA reads TGTGCCAGCAGCTTAGGTGCGACAGGGGGCCAATTTGGAAACACCATATATTTT.

This clonotype was observed a few times. The chain employs TRBV12-3 or TRBV12-4 and TRBJ2-7, with a weak D call TRBD1 (6 bases). The CDR3 runs to 18 residues. Trimming took 5 bases from V and 0 from J, leaving 23 bases between them. CDR3 in DNA: TGTGCCAGCAGTCCCCCAGGGGCAGCAGGCCGCCTCTCCTACGAGCAGTACTTC. Its translation is CASSPPGAAGRLSYEQYF.

This clonotype showed up just a few times. The rearrangement uses TRBV5-1 and TRBJ1-1, with a possible D match to TRBD1 (5 bases). This CDR3 region has 14 residues. Trimming took 2 bases from V and 5 from J, leaving 13 bases between them. CDR1 and CDR2 from the germline V gene are SGHRS and YFSETQ. In DNA form, the CDR3 reads TGCGCCAGCAGCTTAAGTCTACGGGGGACTGAAGCTTTCTTT. It is translated as CASSLSLRGTEAFF.

There are many counts of this clonotype. The chain has TRBV4-1 and TRBJ1-1; TRBD1 might be the D (5 bases). The germline gives CDR1 MGHRA, CDR2 YSYEKL. This CDR3 has 14 residues. Trimming stripped 0 bases from V and 4 bases from J, with 9 bases between. CDR3 loop: CASSQEGVPTEAFF. Here the CDR3 DNA reads TGCGCCAGCAGCCAAGAAGGGGTTCCCACTGAAGCTTTCTTT.

This clonotype was recorded many times. The CDR3 is CATYSMGSASSGANVLTF. CDR3 coding DNA: TGTGCCACCTACTCAATGGGTAGCGCGAGCTCTGGGGCCAACGTCCTGACTTTC. This rearrangement joins TRBV12-3 or TRBV12-4 to TRBJ2-6, with D perhaps TRBD2 (5 bases). The CDR3 is 18 residues long. V lost 10 bases and J lost 0, with 22 bases in between.

The rearrangement uses TRBV29-1 and TRBJ2-7, with D possibly being TRBD1 (6 bases). This CDR3 is built from 15 residues. The germline CDR1 and CDR2 sequences are SQVTM and ANQGSEA. The ends were cut back, 4 bases at V and 1 base at J, with 17 bases in the middle. CDR3 bases: TGCAGCGTTGGAAACAGGGCCAGTGGGTCCTACGAGCAGTACTTC. As protein: CSVGNRASGSYEQYF.

With regard to this clonotype: A read error may account for a junction end that differs from germline. The chain's CDR3 is CASKESNSGNTIYF. As DNA, the CDR3 is TGTGCGAGCAAGGAGAGTAACTCTGGAAACACCATATATTTT. This chain connects TRBV6-6 to TRBJ1-3; unclear D gene. Per germline, CDR1 MNHNY and CDR2 SVGAGI (reference sequence). This CDR3 spans 14 amino acids.

This clonotype was recorded many times. The chain couples TRBV5-1 to TRBJ2-1; TRBD2 matches at 11 bases. Trimming cost V 4 bases and J 7 bases; bases outside gene matches: 19. The length of the CDR3 is 19 residues. CDR1 and CDR2 (germline): SGHRS, YFSETQ. The CDR3 region is CASSVDPASGRFNRNEQFF. CDR3 nucleotides: TGCGCCAGCAGCGTGGACCCGGCTAGCGGGAGGTTTAATCGTAATGAGCAGTTCTTC.

The chain joins TRBV5-1 to TRBJ1-1; D is perhaps TRBD1 (5 bases). V was trimmed by 7 bases and J by 1 base, leaving 14 bases between them. CDR1 and CDR2 from the germline V gene are SGHRS and YFSETQ. The CDR3 extends over 14 amino acids. CDR3: CASRRGTANTEAFF. The CDR3 nucleotides read TGCGCCAGCCGCCGAGGGACCGCGAACACTGAAGCTTTCTTT.

V and J are TRBV12-3 or TRBV12-4 and TRBJ2-1, with TRBD2 matching 11 bases. The junction had 8 bases not matched to a gene; V was cut back by 4 bases and J by 12 bases. The CDR3 is 14 residues long. CDR3 nucleotides: TGTGCCAGCAGTTCAGGGACTAGCGGAAGTATGCAGTTCTTC. It encodes CASSSGTSGSMQFF.

This clonotype was seen a few times. The chain employs TRBV18 and TRBJ1-5; D gene unclear. Germline V gives CDR1 KGHSH, CDR2 LQKENI. Trimming stripped 0 bases from V and 11 bases from J, with 14 bases between. There are 14 residues in the CDR3. This chain's CDR3 is CASSPPLGTQSQHF. CDR3 DNA: TGTGCCAGCTCACCACCGTTGGGCACCCAGTCCCAGCATTTT. The variable domain in full, with the rest retrieved from reference TRBV18 and TRBJ1-5, is NAGVMQNPRHLVRRRGQEARLRCSPMKGHSHVYWYRQLPEEGLKFMVYLQKENIIDESGMPKERFSAEFPKEGPSILRIQQVVRGDSAAYFCASSPPLGTQSQHFGDGTRLSIL.

The chain links TRBV12-3 or TRBV12-4 to TRBJ2-5; no reliable D call. There are 14 residues in the CDR3. Trimming removed 6 bases at V and 9 bases at J, with 20 bases between. The CDR3 coding sequence is TGTGCCAGCAGGTTACAAACCGGATATGGGCCCCAGTACTTC. Its protein product is CASRLQTGYGPQYF.

This clonotype was seen repeatedly, ten times or more. This sequence joins TRBV11-2 and TRBJ2-7; D is unresolved. The CDR3 contains 13 residues. Per germline, CDR1 SGHAT and CDR2 FQNNGV. V was cut by 5 bases and J by 0 bases, with 8 bases left in between. The chain's CDR3 is CASSPRASYEQYF. The CDR3 bases are TGTGCCAGCAGCCCCCGGGCCTCCTACGAGCAGTACTTC.

The CDR3 DNA reads as TGCAGTGCCAAGGGACAGAGCTCCTACGAGCAGTACTTC. Protein: CSAKGQSSYEQYF. V and J are TRBV20-1 and TRBJ2-7, with 7 bases aligning to TRBD1. The CDR3 runs 13 residues. The germline V gene encodes CDR1 DFQATT and CDR2 SNEGSKA (reference sequence). V lost 6 bases, J lost 0 bases, and 5 bases stayed unmatched.

The chain uses TRBV6-5 and TRBJ2-1; D could derive from TRBD1 or TRBD2 (5 bases each). CDR1 MNHEY and CDR2 SVGAGI come from the germline V gene. V lost 2 bases, J lost 9 bases, and 5 bases lay in between. This CDR3 comprises 11 residues. The CDR3 loop reads CASSYGTEQFF. The CDR3 coding sequence is TGTGCCAGCAGTTACGGGACTGAGCAGTTCTTC.

This clonotype has a count of ten or more. The DNA for the CDR3 is TGCGCCAGCAGCTTCATCTTGCGGACAGCGAACACCGGGGAGCTGTTTTTT. Its translation: CASSFILRTANTGELFF. The V call is TRBV5-1, the J call TRBJ2-2, with D possibly TRBD1 on 6 matching bases. V was cut by 2 bases and J by 0 bases, with 14 bases left in between. Germline V lookup: CDR1 SGHRS, CDR2 YFSETQ. This CDR3 contains 17 residues.

This clonotype was counted between two and nine times. This chain links TRBV12-2 with TRBJ2-1; the D segment call TRBD1 is taken from the table without a DNA check. TRBV12-2 is an annotated pseudogene. There are 20 residues in the CDR3. CDR3 bases: TGTGCAAGTCGCTTAGCGCTCCTACCCTGTAAAATTTTTTCCTACAATGAGCAGTTCTTC. It yields the protein CASRLALLPCKIFSYNEQFF.

J is TRBJ2-7 and V is TRBV28; 8 bases match TRBD1. V trimming: 6 bases; J trimming: 0 bases; junction bases outside the gene matches: 4. CDR3 size: 14 residues. The germline V gene has CDR1 MDHEN and CDR2 SYDVKM. CDR3 sequence: CASRRTGTSYEQYF. CDR3 DNA sequence: TGTGCCAGCAGGCGGACAGGGACCTCCTACGAGCAGTACTTC. Combining the CDR3 with reference TRBV28 and TRBJ2-7 gives the whole variable domain DVKVTQSSRYLVKRTGEKVFLECVQDMDHENMFWYRQDPGLGLRLIYFSYDVKMKEKGDIPEGYSVSREKKERFSLILESASTNQTSMYLCASRRTGTSYEQYFGPGTRLTVT.

The rearrangement joins TRBV11-2 to TRBJ2-5; D uncertain. The germline V and J ends were trimmed by 1 base and 2 bases, with 8 bases remaining between them. From germline, CDR1 is SGHAT and CDR2 FQNNGV. The CDR3 sequence is 14 residues long. The CDR3 bases are TGTGCCAGCAGCTTAGTGGGCAAACAAGAGACCCAGTACTTC. This encodes CASSLVGKQETQYF.

This clonotype was recorded a few times. The chain employs TRBV6-5 and TRBJ2-7, with D possibly being TRBD1 or TRBD2 (5 bases each). V was cut by 6 bases and J by 3 bases, with 18 bases left in between. The germline gives CDR1 MNHEY, CDR2 SVGAGI. The CDR3 extends over 15 amino acids. The CDR3 region is CASSNTRGWGYEQYF. Written as DNA, the CDR3 is TGTGCCAGCAGCAATACCCGGGGCTGGGGCTACGAGCAGTACTTC.

V and J are TRBV12-3 or TRBV12-4 and TRBJ1-3; D is ambiguous. The CDR3 has 11 amino acids. V dropped 8 bases and J dropped 9 bases, with 11 bases sitting between them. Here the CDR3 DNA reads TGTGCCAGCGCCCTCGTTGGCACCATATATTTT. This translates into CASALVGTIYF.